The present entry profiles one T cell receptor (beta chain) with its context. Its antigen is not identified. The memory fraction was CD4+CD45RO+CD25- cells. CDR3 length: 20 amino acids. Germline CDR1 reads SEHNR; CDR2 reads FQNEAQ (reference sequence). Trimming at V came to 3 bases and at J to 0 bases, leaving 16 bases not matched to a gene. Study results and limitations: Tumor memory CD4+ T cell TCR gene usage was found to cluster with blood and lymph node memory CD4+ cells and with lymph node naive CD4+ cells. The larger cohort examined one V-J beta rearrangement, not whole repertoires.

Each CDR3 protein gets one entry after TCRdb re-called the 5' RACE reads with MiXCR. Here the sample spans 35,000 to 50,000 distinct CDR3 sequences, approximately 30% being singletons. The TCR sequence derives from a female donor with breast cancer. This chain links TRBV7-9 with TRBJ2-3, with 9 bases aligning to TRBD1. The sample comprised tumor-infiltrating memory CD4+ T cells sorted from the breast tumor. As to subset: memory CD4+ T cells, CD4+CD45RO+CD25-. This CDR3 reads CASSFPDRGASFASTDTQYF. Written as DNA, the CDR3 is TGTGCCAGCAGCTTCCCCGACAGGGGGGCCTCCTTCGCTAGCACAGATACGCAGTATTTT.